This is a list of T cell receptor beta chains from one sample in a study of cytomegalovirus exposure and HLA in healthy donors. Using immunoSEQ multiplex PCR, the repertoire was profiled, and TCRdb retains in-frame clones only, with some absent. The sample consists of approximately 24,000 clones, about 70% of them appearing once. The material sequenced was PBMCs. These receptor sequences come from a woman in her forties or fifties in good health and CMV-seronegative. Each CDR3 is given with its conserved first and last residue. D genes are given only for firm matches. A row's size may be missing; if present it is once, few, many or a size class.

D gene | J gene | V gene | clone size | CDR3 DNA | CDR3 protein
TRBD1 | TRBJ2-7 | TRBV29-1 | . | TGCAGCGGCGGAACAGCAAAAGGGCAGGGGGCTTACGAGCAGTACTTC | CSGGTAKGQGAYEQYF
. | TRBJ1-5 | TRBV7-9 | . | TGTGCCAGCAGCCGAGGGTCAAATCAGCCCCAGCATTTT | CASSRGSNQPQHF
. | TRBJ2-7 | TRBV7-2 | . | TGTGCCAGCAGCTTTTCACGGAGCTCCTACGAGCAGTACTTC | CASSFSRSSYEQYF
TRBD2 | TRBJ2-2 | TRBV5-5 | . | TGTGCCAGCAGCTTGGAACTAGCGGCGCGGGAGCTGTTTTTT | CASSLELAARELFF
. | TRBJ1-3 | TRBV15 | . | TGTGCCACCAGGACCACGGGCTCTGGAAACACCATATATTTT | CATRTTGSGNTIYF
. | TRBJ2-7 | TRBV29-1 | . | TGCAGCGTTGTCCCTACGCCTGGCGAGCAGTACTTC | CSVVPTPGEQYF
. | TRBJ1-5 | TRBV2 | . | TGTGCCAGCATGATGGGTGGGGGGGCCGGGCAGCCCCAGCATTTT | CASMMGGGAGQPQHF
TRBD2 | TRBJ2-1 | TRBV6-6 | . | TGTGCCAGCGGGGCTAGCGGGAGATATGAGCAGTTCTTC | CASGASGRYEQFF
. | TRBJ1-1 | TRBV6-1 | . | TGTGCCAGCACACCTTCCCCGGGGAACACTGAAGCTTTCTTT | CASTPSPGNTEAFF
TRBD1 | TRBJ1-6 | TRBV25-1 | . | TGTGCCAGCAGTGCGGGACAGGGGAATTCACCCCTCCACTTT | CASSAGQGNSPLHF
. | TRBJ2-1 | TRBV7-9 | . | TGTGCCAGCAGCTTAGTGTCCAGGGGCCGCAATGAGCAGTTCTTC | CASSLVSRGRNEQFF
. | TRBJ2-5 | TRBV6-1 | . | TGTGCCAGCAGTGGCAGACAAGAGACCCAGTACTTC | CASSGRQETQYF
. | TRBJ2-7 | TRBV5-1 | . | TGCGCCAGCAGCTTCGGTTACGAGCAGTACTTC | CASSFGYEQYF
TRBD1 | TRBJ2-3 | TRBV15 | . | TGTGCCACCAGCGTCGGGACAGGCTCGCGTACGCAGTATTTT | CATSVGTGSRTQYF
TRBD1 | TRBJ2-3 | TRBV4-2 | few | TGTGCCAGCAGCAAAGAGGTGATGACAGGGGGCATCATAGATACGCAGTATTTT | CASSKEVMTGGIIDTQYF
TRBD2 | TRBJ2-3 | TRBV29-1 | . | TGCAGCGTTGAACTAGCGGGGGAAGGGTCCACAGATACGCAGTATTTT | CSVELAGEGSTDTQYF